These 9 T cell receptor beta chains were all obtained from the same sample, sequenced in a study of siplizumab effects on memory and regulatory T cells. Measured with immunoSEQ multiplex PCR; TCRdb has only the in-frame clones, and not every one. Counted here are about 100,000 clones, approximately 91% occurring once; the ten biggest clones make up 0.15%. The material sequenced was CD4+ T cells sorted from blood. The receptors were sampled from a human donor in good health.

The V call is TRBV5-1, the J call TRBJ2-2; TRBD1 or TRBD2 may be the D gene (5 bases each). Trimming stripped 3 bases from V and 7 bases from J, with 7 bases between. The CDR3 extends over 12 amino acids. The germline CDR1 and CDR2 sequences are SGHRS and YFSETQ. The CDR3 nucleotides are TGCGCCAGCAGCTCTGGGGGCGGGGAGCTGTTTTTT. It codes for CASSSGGGELFF.

This clone showed up just a few times. The genes are TRBV6-6 and TRBJ2-5; 8 nucleotides agree with TRBD1. The CDR3 has 15 amino acids. Germline loops: CDR1 MNHNY, CDR2 SVGAGI (reference sequence). V was clipped by 2 bases and J by 5 bases; unmatched bases: 7. The DNA for the CDR3 is TGTGCCAGCAGTTACACTAGGACAGGGCATGAGACCCAGTACTTC. Translating it yields CASSYTRTGHETQYF.

This chain connects TRBV5-4 to TRBJ1-3; 9 bases are a match to TRBD1. Per germline, CDR1 SGHNT and CDR2 YYREEE (reference sequence). The CDR3 is 14 amino acids. V gave up 4 bases and J gave up 5 bases; unmatched junction bases: 4. The CDR3 reads CASSEQGARNTIYF. In nucleotides, the CDR3 is TGTGCCAGCAGCGAACAGGGGGCAAGAAACACCATATATTTT.

V is TRBV5-6 and J is TRBJ1-5, with D possibly matching TRBD1 (5 bases). With 2 bases removed from V and 9 bases from J, the gap between germline ends came to 9 bases. Germline V gene sequence: CDR1 SGHDT, CDR2 YYEEEE. The CDR3 contains 12 residues. This chain's CDR3 is CASSFSGGPQHF. In DNA, the CDR3 is TGTGCCAGCAGCTTCTCTGGGGGGCCCCAGCATTTT.

J is TRBJ2-2 and V is TRBV27; TRBD1 aligns across 7 bases. Germline lookup yields CDR1 MNHEY and CDR2 SMNVEV (reference sequence). V lost 6 bases to trimming and J lost 5 bases; unmatched junction nucleotides: 9. The CDR3 loop spans 15 amino acids. In DNA form, the CDR3 reads TGTGCCAGCAGCCCTCGACAGGGTGGGACCGGGGAGCTGTTTTTT. As protein: CASSPRQGGTGELFF.

The rearrangement uses TRBV30 and TRBJ1-2; the D gene is possibly TRBD1 (5 bases). Germline V gene sequence: CDR1 GTSNPN, CDR2 SVGIG (reference sequence). The CDR3 length is 14 residues. Trimming stripped 3 bases from V and 4 bases from J, with 15 bases between. CDR3 sequence reads: CAWRKWGGSYGYTF. DNA of the CDR3: TGTGCCTGGAGGAAATGGGGCGGATCCTATGGCTACACCTTC.

This chain connects TRBV29-1 to TRBJ1-4; the D is unclear. The CDR3 has 11 residues. Germline V gene sequence: CDR1 SQVTM, CDR2 ANQGSEA. V lost 2 bases to trimming and J lost 7 bases, with 5 bases between them. In nucleotides, the CDR3 is TGCAGCGTTGAAAGTCGTGAAAAACTGTTTTTT. Translating gives CSVESREKLFF.

J is TRBJ1-1 and V is TRBV10-3, with a possible D match to TRBD1 (6 bases). From germline, CDR1 is ENHRY and CDR2 SYGVKD. This CDR3 is 13 amino acids long. V was trimmed by 4 bases and J by 3 bases, leaving 9 bases between them. Here the CDR3 DNA reads TGTGCCATCAGTGCGTACAGGGACACTGAAGCTTTCTTT. This translates into CAISAYRDTEAFF.

This clone was picked up one time. The chain employs TRBV6-5 and TRBJ2-1; 8 nucleotides match TRBD2. With V trimmed by 8 bases and J by 2 bases, 5 bases remained unmatched. CDR1 and CDR2 (germline): MNHEY, SVGAGI. The CDR3 length is 14 residues. Here the CDR3 reads CASSRGGPYNEQFF. The CDR3 coding sequence is TGTGCCAGCTCTCGGGGGGGCCCCTACAATGAGCAGTTCTTC.